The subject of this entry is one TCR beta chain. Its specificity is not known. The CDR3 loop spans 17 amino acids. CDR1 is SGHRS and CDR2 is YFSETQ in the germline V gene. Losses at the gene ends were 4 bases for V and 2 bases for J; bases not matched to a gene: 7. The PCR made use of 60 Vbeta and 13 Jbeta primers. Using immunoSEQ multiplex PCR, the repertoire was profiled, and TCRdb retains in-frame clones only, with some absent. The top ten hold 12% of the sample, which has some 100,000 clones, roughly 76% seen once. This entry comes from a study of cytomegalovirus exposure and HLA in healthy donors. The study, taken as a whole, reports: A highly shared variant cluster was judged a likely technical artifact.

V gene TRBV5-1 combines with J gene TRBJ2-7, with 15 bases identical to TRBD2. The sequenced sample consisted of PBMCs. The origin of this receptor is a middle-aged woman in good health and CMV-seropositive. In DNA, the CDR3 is TGCGCCAGCAGCCCGGGACTAGCGGGGGGCCGTCCCTACGAGCAGTACTTC. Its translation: CASSPGLAGGRPYEQYF.